This T cell receptor (beta chain) was recovered during a study of T cell repertoires in cytomegalovirus infection. The ends were cut back, 7 bases at V and 5 bases at J, with 17 bases in the middle. The CDR3 consists of 14 residues. Germline V gene lookup returns CDR1 LNHDA and CDR2 SQIVND (reference sequence). With regard to this clonotype: Its antigen is currently unknown.

A single record per CDR3 protein comes from TCRdb applying MiXCR to the reads. The sample records around 770,000 distinct CDR3 sequences, just under 30% being singletons. The source of this sequence is a human donor in good health (CMV status not recorded). Some clones in this sample may be carry-over from other donors' samples. V and J are TRBV19 and TRBJ1-1, with a tentative D call TRBD1 (6 bases). The source was cultured CD8+ T cells from PBMCs, collected from culture after CMV antigen stimulation. The DNA of the CDR3 is TGTGCCAGTACCCTGACAGGATCGGCGACTGAAGCTTTCTTT. This encodes CASTLTGSATEAFF. The complete variable domain, with remaining parts taken from reference TRBV19 and TRBJ1-1, reads DGGITQSPKYLFRKEGQNVTLSCEQNLNHDAMYWYRQDPGQGLRLIYYSQIVNDFQKGDIAEGYSVSREKKESFPLTVTSAQKNPTAFYLCASTLTGSATEAFFGQGTRLTVV.